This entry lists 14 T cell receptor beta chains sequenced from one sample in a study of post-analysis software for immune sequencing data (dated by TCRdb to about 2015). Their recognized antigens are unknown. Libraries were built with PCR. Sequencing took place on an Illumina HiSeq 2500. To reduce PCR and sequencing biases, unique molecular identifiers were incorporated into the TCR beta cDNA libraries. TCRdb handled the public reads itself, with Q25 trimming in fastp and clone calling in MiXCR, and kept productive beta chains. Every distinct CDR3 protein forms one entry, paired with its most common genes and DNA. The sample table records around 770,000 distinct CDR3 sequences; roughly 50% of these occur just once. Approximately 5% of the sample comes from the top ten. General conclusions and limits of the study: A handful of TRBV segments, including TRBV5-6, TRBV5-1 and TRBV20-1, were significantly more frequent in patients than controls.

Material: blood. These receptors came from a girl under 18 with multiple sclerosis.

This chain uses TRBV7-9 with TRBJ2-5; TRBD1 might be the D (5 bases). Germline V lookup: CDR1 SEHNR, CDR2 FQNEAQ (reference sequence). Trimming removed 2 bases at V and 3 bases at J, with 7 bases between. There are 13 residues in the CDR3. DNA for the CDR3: TGTGCCAGCAGCTTACTGACAGAAGAGACCCAGTACTTC. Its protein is CASSLLTEETQYF.

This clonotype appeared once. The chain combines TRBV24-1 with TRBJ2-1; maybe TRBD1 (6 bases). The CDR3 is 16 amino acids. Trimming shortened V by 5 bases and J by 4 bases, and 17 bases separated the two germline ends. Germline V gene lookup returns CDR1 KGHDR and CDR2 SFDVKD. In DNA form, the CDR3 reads TGTGCCACCAGTGGGCAGCCGGGACAAGCTTACAATGAGCAGTTCTTC. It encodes CATSGQPGQAYNEQFF.

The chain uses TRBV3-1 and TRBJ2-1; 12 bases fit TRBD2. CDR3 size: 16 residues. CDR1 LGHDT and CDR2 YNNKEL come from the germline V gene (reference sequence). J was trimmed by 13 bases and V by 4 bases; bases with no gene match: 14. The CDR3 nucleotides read TGTGCCAGCAGCCCCAGACTAGCGGGAGACTACGAGACCCAGTTCTTC. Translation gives CASSPRLAGDYETQFF.

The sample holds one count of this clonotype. CDR3 in DNA: TGTGCCAGCTCACCCGGACAACACAACACTGAAGCTTTCTTT. This codes for CASSPGQHNTEAFF. The V and J genes are TRBV18 and TRBJ1-1; maybe TRBD1 (5 bases). This CDR3 contains 14 residues. Per the germline V gene, CDR1 is KGHSH and CDR2 is LQKENI. V shed 3 bases and J shed 2 bases, with 10 bases lying between them.

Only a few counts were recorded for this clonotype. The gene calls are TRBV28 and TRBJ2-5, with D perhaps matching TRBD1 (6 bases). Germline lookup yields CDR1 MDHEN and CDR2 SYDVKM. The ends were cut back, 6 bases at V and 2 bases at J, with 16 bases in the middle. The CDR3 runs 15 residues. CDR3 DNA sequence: TGTGCCAGCAGCCTCCCCTGGGGACAACAAGAGACCCAGTACTTC. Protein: CASSLPWGQQETQYF.

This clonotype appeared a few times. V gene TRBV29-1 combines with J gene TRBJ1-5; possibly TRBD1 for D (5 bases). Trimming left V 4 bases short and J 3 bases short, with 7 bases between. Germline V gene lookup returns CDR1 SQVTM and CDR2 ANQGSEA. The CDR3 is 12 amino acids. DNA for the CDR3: TGCAGCGTTGGGGGACTCAATCAGCCCCAGCATTTT. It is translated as CSVGGLNQPQHF.

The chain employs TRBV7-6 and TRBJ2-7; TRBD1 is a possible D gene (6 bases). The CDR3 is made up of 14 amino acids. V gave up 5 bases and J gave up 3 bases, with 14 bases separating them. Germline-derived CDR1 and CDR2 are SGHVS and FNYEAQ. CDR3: CASSGRNRDYEQYF. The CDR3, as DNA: TGTGCCAGCAGCGGGCGAAACAGGGACTACGAGCAGTACTTC.

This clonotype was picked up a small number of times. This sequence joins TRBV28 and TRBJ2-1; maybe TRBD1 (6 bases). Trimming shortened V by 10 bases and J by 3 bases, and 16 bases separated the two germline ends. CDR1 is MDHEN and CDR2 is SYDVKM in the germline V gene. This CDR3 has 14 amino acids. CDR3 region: CATTGLGVYNEQFF. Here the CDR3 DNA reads TGTGCCACTACAGGGTTGGGGGTCTACAATGAGCAGTTCTTC.

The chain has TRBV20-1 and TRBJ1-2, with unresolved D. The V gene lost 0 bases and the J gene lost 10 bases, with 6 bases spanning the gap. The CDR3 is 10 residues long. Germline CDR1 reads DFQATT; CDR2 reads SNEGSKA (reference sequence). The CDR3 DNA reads TGCAGTGCTAGAGACACGCACTACACCTTC. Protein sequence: CSARDTHYTF.

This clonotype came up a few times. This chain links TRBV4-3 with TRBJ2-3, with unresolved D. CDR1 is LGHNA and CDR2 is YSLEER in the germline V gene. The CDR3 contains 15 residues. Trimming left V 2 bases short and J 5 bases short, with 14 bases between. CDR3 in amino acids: CASSQQDRLGDTQYF. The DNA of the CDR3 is TGCGCCAGCAGCCAACAGGACCGTTTAGGAGATACGCAGTATTTT.

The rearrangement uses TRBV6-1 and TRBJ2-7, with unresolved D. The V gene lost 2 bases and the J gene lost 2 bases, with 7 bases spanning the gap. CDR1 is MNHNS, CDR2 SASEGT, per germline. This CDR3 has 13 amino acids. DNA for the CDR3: TGTGCCAGCAGTGAATTAGGGCCCTACGAGCAGTACTTC. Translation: CASSELGPYEQYF.

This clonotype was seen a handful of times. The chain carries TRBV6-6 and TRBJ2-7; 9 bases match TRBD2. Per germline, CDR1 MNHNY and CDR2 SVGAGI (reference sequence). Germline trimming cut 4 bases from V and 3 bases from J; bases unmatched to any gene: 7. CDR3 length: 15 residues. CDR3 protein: CASSSPGLASYEQYF. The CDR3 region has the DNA TGTGCCAGCAGTTCCCCGGGACTAGCTAGCTACGAGCAGTACTTC.

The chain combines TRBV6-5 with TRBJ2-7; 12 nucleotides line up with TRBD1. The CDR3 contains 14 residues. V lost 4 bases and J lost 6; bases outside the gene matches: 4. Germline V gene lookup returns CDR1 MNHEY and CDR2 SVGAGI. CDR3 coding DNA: TGTGCCAGCAGTTCGGGACAGGGGGCCGGCGAGCAGTACTTC. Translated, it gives CASSSGQGAGEQYF.

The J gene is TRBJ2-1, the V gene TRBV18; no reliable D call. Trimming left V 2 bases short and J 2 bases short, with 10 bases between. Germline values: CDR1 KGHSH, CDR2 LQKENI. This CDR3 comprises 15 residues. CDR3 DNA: TGTGCCAGCTCACCAGGGGTCGTTACCTACAATGAGCAGTTCTTC. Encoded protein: CASSPGVVTYNEQFF. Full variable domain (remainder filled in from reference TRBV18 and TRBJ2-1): NAGVMQNPRHLVRRRGQEARLRCSPMKGHSHVYWYRQLPEEGLKFMVYLQKENIIDESGMPKERFSAEFPKEGPSILRIQQVVRGDSAAYFCASSPGVVTYNEQFFGPGTRLTVL.